The 20 T cell receptor beta chains below come from one sample, sequenced in a study of blood T cell repertoires in COVID-19 (dated by TCRdb to about 2020). The method behind the library was the immunoSEQ multiplex PCR assay. Drawn from immuneACCESS, this table holds only the in-frame rearrangements with V and J called that TCRdb kept. Clones are partly lost; checked studies trace under half to an unresolved V gene and leave the rest unexplained. This sample has some 250,000 clones in its table, and 81% of those were observed once. The ten largest clones capture roughly 7.9% of the sample. Sequencing used peripheral blood. The receptors come from a woman of 80 years or more with acute or convalescent COVID-19.

The chain couples TRBV2 to TRBJ2-5, with 10 bases fitting TRBD1. The CDR3 has 11 residues. Germline V lookup: CDR1 SNHLY, CDR2 FYNNEI. The CDR3 here is CAGTGEETQYF. The DNA for the CDR3 is TGTGCTGGGACAGGGGAAGAGACCCAGTACTTC.

The CDR3 region has the DNA TGTGCCAGCAACCCTCAAGCGGGAGGAGTTTACGAGCAGTACTTC. Its translation is CASNPQAGGVYEQYF. This rearrangement joins TRBV6-5 to TRBJ2-7, with 9 bases identical to TRBD2. The CDR3 covers 15 residues. The V segment lost 7 bases and the J segment 4 bases; nucleotides outside the gene matches: 11. Germline loops: CDR1 MNHEY, CDR2 SVGAGI.

The chain recombines TRBV4-1 with TRBJ1-2; no clear D gene. V gave up 2 bases and J gave up 4 bases, with 14 bases separating them. Germline CDR1 and CDR2: MGHRA and YSYEKL. There are 15 residues in the CDR3. CDR3 sequence reads: CASSQQRSGFYGYTF. CDR3 in DNA: TGCGCCAGCAGCCAACAAAGGTCAGGCTTCTATGGCTACACCTTC.

The chain is built from TRBV5-4 and TRBJ1-1; 7 bases map to TRBD1. This CDR3 is built from 14 residues. Germline assignment: CDR1 SGHNT and CDR2 YYREEE (reference sequence). V dropped 5 bases and J dropped 4; count of bases not matched to a gene: 8. The CDR3 DNA reads as TGTGCCAGCAGGTACAGGGGTGGGAGCACTGAAGCTTTCTTT. Protein sequence: CASRYRGGSTEAFF. The full variable domain, rest sourced from reference TRBV5-4 and TRBJ1-1, is ETGVTQSPTHLIKTRGQQVTLRCSSQSGHNTVSWYQQALGQGPQFIFQYYREEENGRGNFPPRFSGLQFPNYSSELNVNALELDDSALYLCASRYRGGSTEAFFGQGTRLTVV.

The chain uses TRBV19 and TRBJ1-4; no reliable D call. Per the germline V gene, CDR1 is LNHDA and CDR2 is SQIVND (reference sequence). The CDR3 totals 14 residues. Trimming shortened V by 8 bases and J by 0 bases, and 10 bases separated the two germline ends. The CDR3 sequence is CASARGTTNEKLFF. The CDR3 DNA is TGTGCCAGTGCTAGAGGGACAACTAATGAAAAACTGTTTTTT.

This clone was detected once. This sequence joins TRBV29-1 and TRBJ1-2; TRBD1 is a possible D gene (6 bases). Trimming removed 6 bases at V and 3 bases at J, with 14 bases between. The CDR3 length is 13 residues. The germline gives CDR1 SQVTM, CDR2 ANQGSEA. In DNA, the CDR3 is TGCAGCGTATCCCCTACAGGGTACTATGGCTACACCTTC. It specifies CSVSPTGYYGYTF.

The V and J genes are TRBV21-1 and TRBJ2-5; TRBD2, the table's D call, was not compared with the DNA. TRBV21-1 is a known pseudogene. This CDR3 contains 16 residues. Here the CDR3 DNA reads TGTGCCAGCAGCAAATCGGATAGCTATTTCCGGGAGACCCAGTACTTC. Protein product: CASSKSDSYFRETQYF.

This clone was seen a single time. The chain combines TRBV5-4 with TRBJ2-1, with a tentative D call TRBD1 (5 bases). Germline CDR1 SGHNT, CDR2 YYREEE (reference sequence). The CDR3 contains 13 residues. V lost 1 base and J lost 5, with 7 bases in between. The CDR3 loop is CASSLSGNNEQFF. CDR3 sequence (DNA): TGTGCCAGCAGCTTGTCAGGGAACAATGAGCAGTTCTTC.

The chain recombines TRBV5-4 with TRBJ1-3; 8 nucleotides agree with TRBD1. The CDR3 is 15 residues long. With 1 base clipped from V and 2 bases from J, the junction kept 2 bases outside the gene matches. Germline CDR1 SGHNT, CDR2 YYREEE (reference sequence). For the CDR3, the DNA is TGTGCCAGCAGCTTGCAGGGGGCGCCTGGAAACACCATATATTTT. This gives the protein CASSLQGAPGNTIYF.

The V gene is TRBV4-1, the J gene TRBJ2-1; 8 nucleotides match TRBD2. The trim removed 0 bases at V and 0 bases at J, leaving 10 bases unmatched. Germline V lookup: CDR1 MGHRA, CDR2 YSYEKL. The CDR3 has 19 residues. CDR3 sequence: CASSQEPTSGQSSYNEQFF. As DNA, the CDR3 is TGCGCCAGCAGCCAAGAACCCACTAGCGGTCAGAGCTCCTACAATGAGCAGTTCTTC.

This rearrangement joins TRBV6-5 to TRBJ2-3; 8 positions agree with TRBD2. This CDR3 comprises 14 residues. CDR1 and CDR2 from the germline V gene are MNHEY and SVGAGI. After removal of 2 bases from V and 4 bases from J, the junction contained 2 bases not matched to a gene. Here the CDR3 reads CASSYTGGADTQYF. Here the CDR3 DNA reads TGTGCCAGCAGTTACACGGGAGGGGCAGATACGCAGTATTTT.

The V gene is TRBV28, the J gene TRBJ1-1; D ambiguous. Trimming pared 4 bases from V and 5 bases from J, leaving 14 bases between. From germline, CDR1 is MDHEN and CDR2 SYDVKM. This CDR3 spans 14 amino acids. The CDR3 nucleotides are TGTGCCAGCAGTTCCCGGGTCAATTGGACTGAAGCTTTCTTT. Its protein is CASSSRVNWTEAFF.

The CDR3 bases are TGCGCCAGCAGCCATTCGGAGCGGGAGTACCACGGGGAGCTGTTTTTT. Protein: CASSHSEREYHGELFF. The genes are TRBV4-1 and TRBJ2-2; 8 nucleotides line up with TRBD2. Trimming at V came to 3 bases and at J to 7 bases, leaving 10 bases not matched to a gene. Germline CDR1 and CDR2: MGHRA and YSYEKL. CDR3 size: 16 residues.

The chain couples TRBV6-5 to TRBJ2-7, with 9 bases identical to TRBD2. Losses at the gene ends were 10 bases for V and 5 bases for J; bases not matched to a gene: 9. CDR1 and CDR2 from the germline V gene are MNHEY and SVGAGI. The CDR3 has 13 residues. CDR3 in DNA: TGTGCCACCCGGGCCGGACTAGCGAACGAGCAGTACTTC. The encoded protein is CATRAGLANEQYF.

The DNA of the CDR3 is TGTGCCAGCCAGGTCGGGCGGGAGTCCTACGAGCAGTACTTC. Translation: CASQVGRESYEQYF. The chain links TRBV27 to TRBJ2-7, with 7 bases matching TRBD2. In germline, CDR1 is MNHEY, CDR2 SMNVEV (reference sequence). This CDR3 region has 14 residues. Losses at the gene ends were 8 bases for V and 1 base for J; bases not matched to a gene: 8.

The chain links TRBV9 to TRBJ2-3, with D possibly matching TRBD1 (5 bases). The CDR3 covers 16 residues. Germline V CDR1 and CDR2: SGDLS, YYNGEE. V dropped 0 bases and J dropped 10 bases, with 21 bases sitting between them. The CDR3 DNA follows: TGTGCCAGCAGCGTAGTTGGAGATGCAGGGCCGGGTGCGCAGTATTTT. Protein: CASSVVGDAGPGAQYF.

The chain has TRBV9 and TRBJ2-5, with D maybe TRBD1 (6 bases). Germline V CDR1 and CDR2: SGDLS, YYNGEE. The CDR3 contains 13 residues. Trimming left V 4 bases short and J 3 bases short, with 10 bases between. The CDR3 DNA reads as TGTGCCAGCAGCACACGGACAGAAGAGACCCAGTACTTC. Translating it yields CASSTRTEETQYF.

The CDR3 nucleotides read TGTGCCAGCAGTTACTCTCCAGCGGGGGGCCAAGAGACCCAGTACTTC. Protein product: CASSYSPAGGQETQYF. V gene TRBV6-5 combines with J gene TRBJ2-5; 9 bases match TRBD2. CDR1 is MNHEY, CDR2 SVGAGI, per germline. The ends lost 0 bases at V and 1 base at J; junction bases unmatched: 3. CDR3 length: 16 amino acids.

The chain employs TRBV7-3 and TRBJ2-2; D unclear. Germline assignment: CDR1 SGHTA and CDR2 FQGTGA. V gave up 1 base and J gave up 4 bases, with 10 bases separating them. CDR3 length: 15 amino acids. The chain's CDR3 is CASSLKHGGTGELFF. The CDR3, as DNA: TGTGCCAGCAGCTTAAAGCATGGTGGCACCGGGGAGCTGTTTTTT.

The J gene is TRBJ2-7, the V gene TRBV24-1; 10 bases map to TRBD1. The length of the CDR3 is 15 residues. Germline CDR1 is KGHDR and CDR2 is SFDVKD. Unmatched junction bases numbered 7, after V lost 4 bases and J lost 5 bases. The CDR3 region has the DNA TGTGCCACCAGTGACCCCCGACAGGGGGCAAACGAGCAGTACTTC. Translation: CATSDPRQGANEQYF.